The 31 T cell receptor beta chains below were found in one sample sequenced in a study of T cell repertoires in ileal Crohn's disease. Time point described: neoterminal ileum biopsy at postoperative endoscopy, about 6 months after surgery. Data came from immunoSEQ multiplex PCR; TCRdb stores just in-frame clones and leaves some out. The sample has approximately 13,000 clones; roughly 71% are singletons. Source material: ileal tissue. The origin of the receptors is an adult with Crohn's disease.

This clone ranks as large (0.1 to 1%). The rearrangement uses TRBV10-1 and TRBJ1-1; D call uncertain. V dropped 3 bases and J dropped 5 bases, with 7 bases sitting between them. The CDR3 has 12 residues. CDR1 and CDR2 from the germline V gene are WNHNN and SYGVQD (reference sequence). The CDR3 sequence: CASSDGDTEAFF. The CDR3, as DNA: TGCGCCAGCAGTGATGGGGATACTGAAGCTTTCTTT.

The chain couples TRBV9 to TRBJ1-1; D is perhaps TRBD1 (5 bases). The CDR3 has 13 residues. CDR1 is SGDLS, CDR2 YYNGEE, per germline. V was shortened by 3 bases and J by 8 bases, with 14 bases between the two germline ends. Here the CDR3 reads CASSGEVGVEAFF. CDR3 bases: TGTGCCAGCAGCGGCGAGGTGGGGGTCGAAGCTTTCTTT.

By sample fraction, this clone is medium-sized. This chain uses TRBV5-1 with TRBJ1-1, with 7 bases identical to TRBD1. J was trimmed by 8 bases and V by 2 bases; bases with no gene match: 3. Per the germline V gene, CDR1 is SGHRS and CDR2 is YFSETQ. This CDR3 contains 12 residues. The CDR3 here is CASSLGDREAFF. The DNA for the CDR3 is TGCGCCAGCAGCTTAGGGGACAGAGAAGCTTTCTTT.

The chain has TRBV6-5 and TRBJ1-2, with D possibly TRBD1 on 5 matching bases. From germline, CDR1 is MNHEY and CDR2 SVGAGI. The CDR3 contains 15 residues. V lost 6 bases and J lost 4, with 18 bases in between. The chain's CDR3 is CASSRRRQSTYGYTF. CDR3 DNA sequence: TGTGCCAGCAGCAGACGACGACAGAGCACCTATGGCTACACCTTC.

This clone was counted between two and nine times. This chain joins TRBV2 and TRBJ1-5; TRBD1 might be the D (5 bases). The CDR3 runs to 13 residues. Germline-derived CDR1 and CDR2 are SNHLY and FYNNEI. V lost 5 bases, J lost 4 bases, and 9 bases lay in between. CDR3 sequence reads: CASSIDRNQPQHF. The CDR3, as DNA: TGTGCCAGCAGTATTGACAGAAATCAGCCCCAGCATTTT.

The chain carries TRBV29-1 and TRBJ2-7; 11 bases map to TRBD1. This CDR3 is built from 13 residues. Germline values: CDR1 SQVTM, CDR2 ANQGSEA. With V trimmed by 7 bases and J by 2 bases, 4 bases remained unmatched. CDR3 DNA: TGCAGCGGCGGACAGGGGGCAACCTACGAGCAGTACTTC. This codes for CSGGQGATYEQYF.

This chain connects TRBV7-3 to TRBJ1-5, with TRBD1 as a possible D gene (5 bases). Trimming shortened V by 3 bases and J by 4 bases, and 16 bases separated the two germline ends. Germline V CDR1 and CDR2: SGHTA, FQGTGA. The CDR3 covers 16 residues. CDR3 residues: CASSFGDWGRNQPQHF. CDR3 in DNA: TGTGCCAGCAGCTTTGGGGACTGGGGAAGGAATCAGCCCCAGCATTTT. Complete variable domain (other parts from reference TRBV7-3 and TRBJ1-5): GAGVSQTPSNKVTEKGKYVELRCDPISGHTALYWYRQSLGQGPEFLIYFQGTGAADDSGLPNDRFFAVRPEGSVSTLKIQRTERGDSAVYLCASSFGDWGRNQPQHFGDGTRLSIL.

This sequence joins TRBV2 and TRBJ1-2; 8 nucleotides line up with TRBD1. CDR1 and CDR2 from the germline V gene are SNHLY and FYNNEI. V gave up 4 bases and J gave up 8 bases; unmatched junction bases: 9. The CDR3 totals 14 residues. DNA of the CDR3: TGTGCCAGCAGTGTAGGACAGGGTTTCGGAGGCTACACCTTC. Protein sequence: CASSVGQGFGGYTF.

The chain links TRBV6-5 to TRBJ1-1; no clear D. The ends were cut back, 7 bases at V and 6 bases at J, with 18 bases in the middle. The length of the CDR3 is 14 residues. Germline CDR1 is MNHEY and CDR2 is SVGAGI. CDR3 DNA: TGTGCCAGCACCCCCAATAGGCGTGGGGCTGAAGCTTTCTTT. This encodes CASTPNRRGAEAFF.

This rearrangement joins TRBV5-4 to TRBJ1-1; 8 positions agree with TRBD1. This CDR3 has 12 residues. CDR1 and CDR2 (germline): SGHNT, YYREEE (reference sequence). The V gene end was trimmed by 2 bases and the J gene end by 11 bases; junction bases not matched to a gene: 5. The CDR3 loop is CASSLTQGAAFF. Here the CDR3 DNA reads TGTGCCAGCAGCTTAACTCAGGGGGCTGCTTTCTTT. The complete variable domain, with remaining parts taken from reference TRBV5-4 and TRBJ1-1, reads ETGVTQSPTHLIKTRGQQVTLRCSSQSGHNTVSWYQQALGQGPQFIFQYYREEENGRGNFPPRFSGLQFPNYSSELNVNALELDDSALYLCASSLTQGAAFFGQGTRLTVV.

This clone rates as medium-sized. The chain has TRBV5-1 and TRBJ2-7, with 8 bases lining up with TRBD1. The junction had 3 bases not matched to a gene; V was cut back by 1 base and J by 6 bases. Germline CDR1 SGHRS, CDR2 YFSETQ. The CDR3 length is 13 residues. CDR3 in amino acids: CASSLQGAREQYF. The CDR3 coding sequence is TGCGCCAGCAGCTTGCAGGGGGCGCGCGAGCAGTACTTC.

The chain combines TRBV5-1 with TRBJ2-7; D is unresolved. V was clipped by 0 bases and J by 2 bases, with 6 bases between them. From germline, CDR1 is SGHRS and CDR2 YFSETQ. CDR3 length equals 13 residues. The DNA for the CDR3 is TGCGCCAGCAGCTTGGGCCCAGCCTACGAGCAGTACTTC. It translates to CASSLGPAYEQYF.

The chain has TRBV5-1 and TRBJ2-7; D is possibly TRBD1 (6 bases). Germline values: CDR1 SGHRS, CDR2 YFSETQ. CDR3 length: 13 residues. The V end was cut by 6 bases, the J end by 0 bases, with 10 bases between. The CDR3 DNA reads TGCGCCAGCAACCGGGACACCTCCTACGAGCAGTACTTC. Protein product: CASNRDTSYEQYF.

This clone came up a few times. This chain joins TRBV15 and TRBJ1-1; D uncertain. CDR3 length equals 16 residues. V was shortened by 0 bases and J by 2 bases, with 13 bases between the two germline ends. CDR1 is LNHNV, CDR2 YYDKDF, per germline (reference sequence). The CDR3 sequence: CATSRDRPGTNTEAFF. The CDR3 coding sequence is TGTGCCACCAGCAGAGATCGCCCAGGTACTAACACTGAAGCTTTCTTT. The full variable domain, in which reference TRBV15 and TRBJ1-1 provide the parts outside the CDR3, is DAMVIQNPRYQVTQFGKPVTLSCSQTLNHNVMYWYQQKSSQAPKLLFHYYDKDFNNEADTPDNFQSRRPNTSFCFLDIRSPGLGDTAMYLCATSRDRPGTNTEAFFGQGTRLTVV.

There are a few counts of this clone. The CDR3 loop is CASSKSGTSGQETQYF. The CDR3 DNA follows: TGCGCCAGCAGCAAATCCGGGACTAGCGGACAAGAGACCCAGTACTTC. V and J are TRBV5-1 and TRBJ2-5; TRBD2 matches at 11 bases. The V segment lost 4 bases and the J segment 2 bases; nucleotides outside the gene matches: 7. The CDR3 has 16 amino acids. Germline CDR1 is SGHRS and CDR2 is YFSETQ. The whole variable domain, filled in from reference TRBV5-1 and TRBJ2-5, reads KAGVTQTPRYLIKTRGQQVTLSCSPISGHRSVSWYQQTPGQGLQFLFEYFSETQRNKGNFPGRFSGRQFSNSRSEMNVSTLELGDSALYLCASSKSGTSGQETQYFGPGTRLLVL.

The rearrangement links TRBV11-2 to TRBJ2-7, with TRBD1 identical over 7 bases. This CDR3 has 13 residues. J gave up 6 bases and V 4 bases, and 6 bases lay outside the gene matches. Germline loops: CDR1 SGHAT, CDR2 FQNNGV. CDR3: CASSSDRSGEQYF. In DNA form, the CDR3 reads TGTGCCAGCAGCTCGGACAGGTCGGGCGAGCAGTACTTC.

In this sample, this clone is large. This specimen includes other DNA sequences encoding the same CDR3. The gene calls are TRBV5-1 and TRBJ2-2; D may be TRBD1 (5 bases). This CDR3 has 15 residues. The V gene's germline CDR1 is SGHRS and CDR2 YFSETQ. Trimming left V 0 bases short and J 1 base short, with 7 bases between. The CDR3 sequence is CASSLAGQNTGELFF. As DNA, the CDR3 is TGCGCCAGCAGCTTGGCCGGACAGAACACCGGGGAGCTGTTTTTT.

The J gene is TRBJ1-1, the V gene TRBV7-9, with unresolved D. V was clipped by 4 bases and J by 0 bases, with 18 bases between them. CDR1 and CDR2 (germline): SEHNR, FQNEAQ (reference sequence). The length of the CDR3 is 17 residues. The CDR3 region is CASSSTGDTALNTEAFF. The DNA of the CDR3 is TGTGCCAGCAGCTCCACCGGCGATACAGCATTGAACACTGAAGCTTTCTTT.

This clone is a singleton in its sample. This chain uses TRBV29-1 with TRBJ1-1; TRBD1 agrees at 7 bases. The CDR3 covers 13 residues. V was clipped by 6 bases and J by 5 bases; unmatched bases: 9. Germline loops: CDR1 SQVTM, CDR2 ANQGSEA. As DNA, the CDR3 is TGCAGCGTAGCCACAGGGGCTGGGACTGAAGCTTTCTTT. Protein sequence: CSVATGAGTEAFF. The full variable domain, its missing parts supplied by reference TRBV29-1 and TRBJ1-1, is SAVISQKPSRDICQRGTSLTIQCQVDSQVTMMFWYRQQPGQSLTLIATANQGSEATYESGFVIDKFPISRPNLTFSTLTVSNMSPEDSSIYLCSVATGAGTEAFFGQGTRLTVV.

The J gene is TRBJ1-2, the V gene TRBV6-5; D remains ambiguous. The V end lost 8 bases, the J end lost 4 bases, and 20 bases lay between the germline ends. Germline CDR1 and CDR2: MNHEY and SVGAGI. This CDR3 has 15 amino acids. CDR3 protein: CASSPRDLLSYGYTF. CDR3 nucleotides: TGTGCCAGCTCCCCACGGGATCTACTTTCCTATGGCTACACCTTC.

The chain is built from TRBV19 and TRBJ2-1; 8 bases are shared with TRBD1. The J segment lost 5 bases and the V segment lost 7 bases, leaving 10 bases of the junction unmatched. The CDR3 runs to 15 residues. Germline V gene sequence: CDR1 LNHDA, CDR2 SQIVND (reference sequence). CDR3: CASTDTGQVHNEQFF. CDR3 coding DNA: TGTGCCAGTACAGACACGGGACAGGTACACAATGAGCAGTTCTTC.

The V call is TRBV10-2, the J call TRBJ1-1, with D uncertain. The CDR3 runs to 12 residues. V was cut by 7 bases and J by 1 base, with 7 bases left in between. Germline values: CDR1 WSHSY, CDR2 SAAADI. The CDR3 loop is CASTSGNTEAFF. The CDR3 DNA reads TGCGCCAGCACCTCAGGGAACACTGAAGCTTTCTTT.

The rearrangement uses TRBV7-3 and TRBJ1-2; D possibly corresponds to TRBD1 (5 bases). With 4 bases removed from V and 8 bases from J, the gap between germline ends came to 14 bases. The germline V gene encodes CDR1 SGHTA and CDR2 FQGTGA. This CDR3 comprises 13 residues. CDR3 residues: CASSSPTQGGYTF. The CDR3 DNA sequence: TGTGCCAGCAGCTCTCCGACCCAGGGAGGCTACACCTTC.

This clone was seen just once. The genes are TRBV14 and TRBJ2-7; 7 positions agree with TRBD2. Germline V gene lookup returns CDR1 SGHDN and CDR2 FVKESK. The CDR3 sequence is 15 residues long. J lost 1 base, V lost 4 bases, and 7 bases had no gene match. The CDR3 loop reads CASSREGLGSYEQYF. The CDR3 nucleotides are TGTGCCAGCAGCCGGGAGGGGTTGGGATCCTACGAGCAGTACTTC. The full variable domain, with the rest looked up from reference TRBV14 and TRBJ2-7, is EAGVTQFPSHSVIEKGQTVTLRCDPISGHDNLYWYRRVMGKEIKFLLHFVKESKQDESGMPNNRFLAERTGGTYSTLKVQPAELEDSGVYFCASSREGLGSYEQYFGPGTRLTVT.

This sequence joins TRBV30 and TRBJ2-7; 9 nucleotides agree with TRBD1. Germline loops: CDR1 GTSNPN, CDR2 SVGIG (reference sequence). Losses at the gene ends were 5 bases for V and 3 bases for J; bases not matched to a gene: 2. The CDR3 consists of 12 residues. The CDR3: CAWLGQGYEQYF. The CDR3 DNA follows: TGTGCCTGGCTGGGACAGGGCTACGAGCAGTACTTC.

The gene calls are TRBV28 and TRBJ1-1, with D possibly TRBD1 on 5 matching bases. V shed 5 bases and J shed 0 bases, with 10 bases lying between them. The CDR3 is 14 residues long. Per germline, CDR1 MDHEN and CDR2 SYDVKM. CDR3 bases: TGTGCCAGCAGTGCCCGACAGATGAACACTGAAGCTTTCTTT. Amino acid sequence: CASSARQMNTEAFF.

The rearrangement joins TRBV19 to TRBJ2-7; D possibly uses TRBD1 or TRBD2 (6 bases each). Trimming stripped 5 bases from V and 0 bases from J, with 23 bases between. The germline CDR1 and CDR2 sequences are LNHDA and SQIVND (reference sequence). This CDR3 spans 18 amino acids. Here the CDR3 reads CASSPSLGGGKASYEQYF. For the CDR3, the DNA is TGTGCCAGTAGTCCGTCTCTTGGAGGGGGTAAAGCCTCCTACGAGCAGTACTTC.

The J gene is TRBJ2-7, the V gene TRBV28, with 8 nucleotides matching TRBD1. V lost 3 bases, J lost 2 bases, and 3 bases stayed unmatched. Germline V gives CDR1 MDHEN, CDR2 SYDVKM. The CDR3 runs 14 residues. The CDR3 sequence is CASSLYRGTYEQYF. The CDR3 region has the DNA TGTGCCAGCAGTTTGTACAGGGGGACCTACGAGCAGTACTTC.

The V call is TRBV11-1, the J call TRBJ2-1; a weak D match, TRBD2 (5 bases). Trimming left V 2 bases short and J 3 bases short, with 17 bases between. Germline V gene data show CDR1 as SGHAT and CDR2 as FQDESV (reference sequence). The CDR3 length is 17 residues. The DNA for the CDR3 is TGTGCCAGCAGCTTATCTGAGGGCTCCACACTCTACAATGAGCAGTTCTTC. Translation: CASSLSEGSTLYNEQFF.

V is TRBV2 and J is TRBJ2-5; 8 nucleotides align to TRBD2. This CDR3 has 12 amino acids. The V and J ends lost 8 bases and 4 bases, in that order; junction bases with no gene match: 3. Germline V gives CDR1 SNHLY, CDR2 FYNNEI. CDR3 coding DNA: TGTGCCAGCGGGACTAGGAGAGAGACCCAGTACTTC. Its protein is CASGTRRETQYF.

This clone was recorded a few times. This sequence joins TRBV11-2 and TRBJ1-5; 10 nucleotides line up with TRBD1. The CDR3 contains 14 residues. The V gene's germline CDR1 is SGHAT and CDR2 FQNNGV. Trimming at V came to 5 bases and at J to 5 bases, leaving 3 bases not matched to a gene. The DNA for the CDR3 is TGTGCCAGCAGCCCCGGGACAGGGGATCAGCCCCAGCATTTT. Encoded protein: CASSPGTGDQPQHF.